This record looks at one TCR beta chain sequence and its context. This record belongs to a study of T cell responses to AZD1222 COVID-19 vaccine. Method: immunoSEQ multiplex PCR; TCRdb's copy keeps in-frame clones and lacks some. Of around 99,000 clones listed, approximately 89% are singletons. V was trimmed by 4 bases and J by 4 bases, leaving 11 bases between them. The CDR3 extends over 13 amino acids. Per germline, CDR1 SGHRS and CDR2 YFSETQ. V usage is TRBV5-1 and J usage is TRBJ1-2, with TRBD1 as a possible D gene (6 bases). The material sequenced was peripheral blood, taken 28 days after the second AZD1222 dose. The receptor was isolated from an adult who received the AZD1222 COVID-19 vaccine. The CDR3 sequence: CASSPGQLYGYTF. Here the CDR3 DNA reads TGCGCCAGCAGCCCCGGACAGCTCTATGGCTACACCTTC.